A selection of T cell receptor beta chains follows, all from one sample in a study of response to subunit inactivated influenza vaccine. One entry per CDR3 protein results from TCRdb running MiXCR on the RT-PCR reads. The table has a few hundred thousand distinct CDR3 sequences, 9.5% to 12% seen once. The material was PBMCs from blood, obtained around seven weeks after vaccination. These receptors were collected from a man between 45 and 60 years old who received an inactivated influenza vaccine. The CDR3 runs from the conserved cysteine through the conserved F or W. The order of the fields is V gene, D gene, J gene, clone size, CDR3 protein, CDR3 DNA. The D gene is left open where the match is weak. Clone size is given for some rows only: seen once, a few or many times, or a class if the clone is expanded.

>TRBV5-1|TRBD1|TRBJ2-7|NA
CSSSRTGGDSYEQYF
TGCTCCAGCAGCCGGACAGGGGGCGATTCCTACGAGCAGTACTTC
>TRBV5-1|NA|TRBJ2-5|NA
CASSFTTPMGQETQYF
TGCGCCAGCAGCTTCACTACTCCCATGGGCCAAGAGACCCAGTACTTC
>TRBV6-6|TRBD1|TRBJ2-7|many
CASRDRDEQYF
TGTGCCAGCAGAGACAGGGACGAGCAGTACTTC
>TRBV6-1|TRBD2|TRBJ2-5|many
CASRHSGGAGETQYF
TGTGCCAGCAGACATAGCGGGGGGGCAGGGGAGACCCAGTACTTC
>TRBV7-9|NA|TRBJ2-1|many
CASSSGRIAYNEQFF
TGTGCCAGCAGCTCGGGACGGATCGCCTACAATGAGCAGTTCTTC
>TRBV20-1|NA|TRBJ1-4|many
CSAGPRGSTNEKLFF
TGCAGTGCTGGCCCTAGGGGTTCCACTAATGAAAAACTGTTTTTT
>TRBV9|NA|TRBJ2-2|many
CASSADLRVGELFF
TGTGCCAGCAGCGCAGATCTCAGGGTCGGGGAGCTGTTTTTT
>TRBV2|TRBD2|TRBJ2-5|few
CASRRGGESETQYF
TGTGCCAGCAGGCGGGGGGGCGAGTCGGAGACCCAGTACTTC
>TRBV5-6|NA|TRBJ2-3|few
CASSLGRGIADTQYF
TGTGCCAGCAGCTTGGGTCGAGGGATAGCAGATACGCAGTATTTT
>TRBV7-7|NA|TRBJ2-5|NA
CASSQSWGKWETQYF
TGTGCTAGCAGCCAGTCGTGGGGAAAATGGGAGACCCAGTACTTC
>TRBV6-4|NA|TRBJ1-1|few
CASSDSKTAENTEAFF
TGTGCCAGCAGTGACTCTAAAACAGCTGAGAACACTGAAGCTTTCTTT
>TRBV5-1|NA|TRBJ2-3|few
CASSPTPGEGTDTQYF
TGCGCCAGCAGCCCCACTCCCGGAGAGGGCACAGATACGCAGTATTTT
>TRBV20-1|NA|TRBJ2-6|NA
CSASLEFSGANVLTF
TGCAGTGCTAGTTTGGAGTTCTCTGGGGCCAACGTCCTGACTTTC
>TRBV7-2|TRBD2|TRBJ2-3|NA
CASSFGLAGDEDTQYF
TGTGCCAGCAGCTTTGGTCTAGCGGGAGACGAGGATACGCAGTATTTT
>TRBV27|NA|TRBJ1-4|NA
CASGIKREKLFF
TGTGCCAGCGGGATAAAGCGGGAAAAACTGTTTTTT
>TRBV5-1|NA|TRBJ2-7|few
CASSPIATKGEQYF
TGCGCCAGCAGCCCCATAGCCACCAAGGGCGAGCAGTACTTC
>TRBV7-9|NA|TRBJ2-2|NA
CASSLRRGTGELFF
TGTGCCAGCAGCTTGAGAAGGGGCACCGGGGAGCTGTTTTTT
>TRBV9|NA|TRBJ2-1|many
CASSVDNPRLQGHEQFF
TGTGCCAGCAGCGTAGACAATCCCCGCCTGCAGGGGCATGAGCAGTTCTTC
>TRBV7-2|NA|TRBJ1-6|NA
CASSLAQGHNSPLHF
TGTGCCAGCAGCTTAGCCCAGGGTCATAATTCACCCCTCCACTTT
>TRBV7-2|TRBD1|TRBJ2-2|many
CASSLQGAQNTGELFF
TGTGCCAGCAGCTTACAGGGGGCGCAGAACACCGGGGAGCTGTTTTTT
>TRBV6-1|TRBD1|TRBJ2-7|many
CASRLGTGGIYEQYF
TGTGCCAGCAGACTAGGGACAGGGGGTATCTACGAGCAGTACTTC
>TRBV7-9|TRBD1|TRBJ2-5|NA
CASRTGMETQYF
TGTGCCAGCCGGACAGGGATGGAGACCCAGTACTTC
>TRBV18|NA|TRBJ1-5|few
CASSPPGGNQPQHF
TGTGCCAGCAGCCCCCCCGGGGGCAATCAGCCCCAGCATTTT
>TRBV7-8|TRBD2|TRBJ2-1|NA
CASSPRLAGGRQQFF
TGTGCCAGCAGCCCCCGACTAGCGGGAGGGCGTCAGCAGTTCTTC
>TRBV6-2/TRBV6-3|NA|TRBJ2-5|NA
CASSAPQETQYF
TGTGCCAGCAGTGCCCCCCAAGAGACCCAGTACTTC
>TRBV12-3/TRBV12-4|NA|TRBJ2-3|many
CASGHSTDTQYF
TGTGCCAGCGGACACAGCACAGATACGCAGTATTTT
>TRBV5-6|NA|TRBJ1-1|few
CASTGRGYTEAFF
TGTGCCAGCACCGGCCGTGGGTACACTGAAGCTTTCTTT
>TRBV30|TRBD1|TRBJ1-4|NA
CAWSDRGRGAEKLFF
TGTGCCTGGAGCGACAGGGGGCGCGGCGCCGAAAAACTGTTTTTT
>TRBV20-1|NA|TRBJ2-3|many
CSARSLTGAGTDTQYF
TGCAGTGCTAGATCTTTAACGGGAGCAGGCACAGATACGCAGTATTTT
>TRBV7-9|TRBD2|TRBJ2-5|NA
CASTIAGGGFQETQYF
TGTGCCAGCACCATAGCTGGCGGGGGGTTCCAAGAGACCCAGTACTTC
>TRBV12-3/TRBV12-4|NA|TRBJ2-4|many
CASSSGYENIQYF
TGTGCCAGCAGTTCAGGTTATGAAAACATTCAGTACTTC
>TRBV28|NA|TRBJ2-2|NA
CASSPGTPSNTGELFF
TGTGCCAGCAGTCCAGGGACACCCTCGAACACCGGGGAGCTGTTTTTT
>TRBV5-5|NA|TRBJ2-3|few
CASSFTLRVDTQYF
TGTGCCAGCAGCTTTACTCTCAGGGTTGATACGCAGTATTTT
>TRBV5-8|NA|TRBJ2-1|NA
CASSLVPAGQFF
TGTGCCAGCAGCTTGGTTCCAGCTGGGCAGTTCTTC
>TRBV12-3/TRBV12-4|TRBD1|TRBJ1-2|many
CASRRTGLWGYTF
TGTGCCAGCAGGCGGACAGGGCTGTGGGGCTACACCTTC
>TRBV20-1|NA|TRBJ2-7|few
CSATRPAASYEQYF
TGCAGTGCTACCCGTCCCGCGGCCTCCTACGAGCAGTACTTC
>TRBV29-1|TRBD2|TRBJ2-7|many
CSVAGASGNVNYEQYF
TGCAGCGTCGCGGGGGCTAGCGGGAACGTAAACTACGAGCAGTACTTC
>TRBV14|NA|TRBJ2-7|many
CASSQRYLGEQYF
TGTGCCAGCAGCCAAAGGTACCTCGGGGAGCAGTACTTC
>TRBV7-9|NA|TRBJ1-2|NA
CASSLAWAAYGYTF
TGTGCCAGCAGCTTAGCTTGGGCAGCCTATGGCTACACCTTC
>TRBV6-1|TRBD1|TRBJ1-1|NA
CASSTKTGGGTEAFF
TGTGCCAGCAGTACCAAGACAGGGGGGGGCACTGAAGCTTTCTTT
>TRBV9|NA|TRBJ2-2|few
CASSVGENTGELFF
TGTGCCAGCAGCGTAGGGGAGAACACCGGGGAGCTGTTTTTT